The rows below give T cell receptor beta chains drawn from one sample of a study of T cells in localized non-small cell lung cancer. This table comes from immunoSEQ multiplex PCR, and its TCRdb copy is limited to in-frame clones, with some not included. The repertoire holds about 14,000 clones, with approximately 85% as singletons. The sequencing here drew on peripheral blood, taken before any cancer treatment. All receptors come from a woman between 35 and 70 years old with stage I lung adenocarcinoma. The CDR3 runs from the conserved cysteine through the conserved F or W. The D gene is left open where the match is weak. Size is stated for part of the rows, as once, few or many counts, or as a class when the clone is expanded.

v_call,j_call,d_call,clone_size,cdr3_nt,cdr3_aa
TRBV7-2,TRBJ2-1,TRBD2,NA,TGTGCCAGCAGCCCCTTCGCGGGGGGCGTCAATGAGCAGTTCTTC,CASSPFAGGVNEQFF
TRBV2,TRBJ1-2,NA,NA,TGTGCCAGCACCGAGGTCAAGGGAAGGGACTATGGCTACACCTTC,CASTEVKGRDYGYTF
TRBV2,TRBJ2-5,NA,NA,TGTGCCAGCAGGGAAGGCGGACAGCCCGTGGAGACCCAGTACTTC,CASREGGQPVETQYF
TRBV4-1,TRBJ1-4,TRBD1,NA,TGCGCCAGCAGCCAAGATGAGGGGGCGAAAGGTGAAAAACTGTTTTTT,CASSQDEGAKGEKLFF
TRBV5-1,TRBJ1-4,NA,NA,TGCGCCAGCAGCTTGGGTGAAAAACTGTTTTTT,CASSLGEKLFF
TRBV2,TRBJ2-5,NA,once,TGTGCCAGCAGTGGGCTTCAAGAGACCCAGTACTTC,CASSGLQETQYF
TRBV6-6,TRBJ1-2,NA,once,TGTGCCAGCAACCCCACCCGTCTAGGGGGCTACACCTTC,CASNPTRLGGYTF
TRBV2,TRBJ2-7,NA,once,TGTGCCAGCAGTGGGGGGTCCTACGAGCAGTACTTC,CASSGGSYEQYF
TRBV6-5,TRBJ2-1,NA,NA,TGTGCCAGCAGTTACGAGCGGAGCTCCTACAATGAGCAGTTCTTC,CASSYERSSYNEQFF
TRBV30,TRBJ1-3,NA,few,TGTGCCTGGATGCGGGACACCTTCTCTGGAAACACCATATATTTT,CAWMRDTFSGNTIYF
TRBV7-2,TRBJ2-3,TRBD2,NA,TGTGCCAGCAGCGTCCTAGCGGGGGGCACAGATACGCAGTATTTT,CASSVLAGGTDTQYF
TRBV6-1,TRBJ1-1,NA,NA,TGTGCCAGCAGTGAAGGACAGTTCACTGAAGCTTTCTTT,CASSEGQFTEAFF
TRBV5-1,TRBJ2-2,NA,NA,TGCGCCAGCAGCTTTGGTACTACGGGCACCGGGGAGCTGTTTTTT,CASSFGTTGTGELFF